This TCR beta chain was sequenced in a study of T cell responses to AZD1222 COVID-19 vaccine. Study-wide background: Researchers grouped second doses given at about 4 or about 12 weeks into one pool.

Assay used: immunoSEQ multiplex PCR; TCRdb lists only in-frame clones, some missing. The table has about 96,000 clones, roughly 90% seen once; the top ten hold roughly 24%. CDR1 and CDR2 from the germline V gene are SGHTA and FQGNSA. The CDR3 has 17 amino acids. V was pared by 2 bases and J by 4 bases, with 9 bases of the junction left unmatched. General study findings and limits: The study identified only five to seven AZD1222 recipients as seropositive at baseline. Reports say nearly half of spike-specific TCRs go after unmutated variant regions. Two doses of AZD1222 preceded a rise in Spike-specific TCR breadth and depth.

Turning to this clone: Antigen: not known.

This clonotype was obtained from an adult in good health. The starting material was peripheral blood, obtained on day 0 of AZD1222 vaccination. The chain links TRBV7-2 to TRBJ2-2; 8 nucleotides line up with TRBD1. The CDR3: CASSLRQGRVGTGELFF. The CDR3 bases are TGTGCCAGCAGCTTAAGACAGGGGCGTGTGGGCACCGGGGAGCTGTTTTTT.